This TCR beta chain came from a study of blood T cell repertoires in COVID-19. Study at large: Acute and convalescent COVID-19 samples came from the United States, Italy and Spain. T cells, B-cell-depleted T cells, or PBMCs supplied cDNA or gDNA.

Produced via immunoSEQ multiplex PCR; TCRdb's table is partial and in-frame only. The sample comprises about 220,000 clones, roughly 80% of which are singletons, and over 3.5% rests with the top ten. V dropped 4 bases and J dropped 6; count of bases not matched to a gene: 9. Germline V gene lookup returns CDR1 SGHRS and CDR2 YFSETQ. The CDR3 totals 15 residues. The receptor was isolated from a woman aged 65 to 85 with acute or convalescent COVID-19. The sequenced sample was peripheral blood. This rearrangement joins TRBV5-1 to TRBJ2-2; TRBD1 agrees at 7 bases. The CDR3 sequence: CASSIQGRRPGELFF. CDR3 nucleotides: TGCGCCAGCAGCATACAGGGGAGAAGGCCCGGGGAGCTGTTTTTT.